This T cell receptor beta chain derives from a study of PD-L1 blockade in urothelial cancer. Study details: Blood was evaluated 3 weeks (second dose) and 6 weeks after therapy began.

This clone was detected once. Data came from immunoSEQ multiplex PCR; TCRdb stores just in-frame clones and leaves some out. This sample has about 39,000 clones, with roughly 91% found just once. Germline CDR1 is SGHTA and CDR2 is FQGTGA. This CDR3 region has 14 residues. Trimming removed 5 bases from V and 5 bases from J, with 15 bases in between. The specimen comprised PBMCs, sampled around atezolizumab (anti-PD-L1) treatment. The receptor was derived from a man aged 55 to 70 with urothelial cancer. The chain combines TRBV7-3 with TRBJ2-5, with D possibly TRBD2 on 6 matching bases. The CDR3 loop is CASSPGLRGETQYF. In nucleotides, the CDR3 is TGTGCCAGCAGCCCGGGACTCCGGGGGGAGACCCAGTACTTC.